A single sample gave rise to the 21 T cell receptor beta chains below, sequenced in a study of blood T cells in healthy people across ages. Combining a sample-barcoded 5' primer with a J-beta primer mix, a second PCR ran for roughly 7 to 12 cycles. In TCRdb, the 5' RACE reads were re-called with MiXCR into one record per CDR3 protein. The data show 650,000 to 1,000,000 distinct CDR3 sequences, with around 36% seen just once and approximately 12% held by the top ten. The sequenced sample consisted of blood. These receptors were collected from a man aged 18 to 30 in good health.

The V and J genes are TRBV4-3 and TRBJ2-1; 12 bases agree with TRBD2. Germline CDR1 LGHNA, CDR2 YSLEER. J gave up 8 bases and V 0 bases, and 11 bases lay outside the gene matches. CDR3 length: 18 residues. CDR3 region: CASSQDRGLAGGPYEQFF. In DNA, the CDR3 is TGCGCCAGCAGCCAAGATAGAGGGCTAGCGGGGGGGCCCTATGAGCAGTTCTTC.

V gene TRBV7-2 combines with J gene TRBJ2-6, with D perhaps matching TRBD2 (5 bases). V gave up 2 bases and J gave up 4 bases, with 9 bases separating them. This CDR3 has 15 residues. From germline, CDR1 is SGHTA and CDR2 FQGNSA. The chain's CDR3 is CASSLTGRGANVLTF. CDR3 DNA: TGTGCCAGCAGCTTAACGGGGAGAGGGGCCAACGTCCTGACTTTC.

This clonotype turned up a few times. Here the CDR3 DNA reads TGTGCCAGCAGCCCCCCACCGGGTAGCTACAATGAGCAGTTCTTC. Protein product: CASSPPPGSYNEQFF. V gene TRBV9 combines with J gene TRBJ2-1, with unresolved D. The CDR3 runs to 15 residues. CDR1 SGDLS and CDR2 YYNGEE come from the germline V gene. Between the trimmed V and J ends, which lost 4 bases and 3 bases, there was a span of 14 bases.

This clonotype has only a few counts. This chain connects TRBV7-2 to TRBJ1-2, with D possibly being TRBD1 (6 bases). The CDR3 is 15 amino acids. V shed 1 base and J shed 5 bases, with 14 bases lying between them. Germline-derived CDR1 and CDR2 are SGHTA and FQGNSA. The CDR3 reads CASSLGAGDSYGYTF. Written as DNA, the CDR3 is TGTGCCAGCAGCTTAGGGGCAGGGGACTCATATGGCTACACCTTC.

The chain combines TRBV3-1 with TRBJ2-5; D might be TRBD2 (5 bases). The DNA matches TRBJ2-7 better at its end, which makes the J call doubtful. CDR1 is LGHDT and CDR2 is YNNKEL in the germline V gene (reference sequence). The CDR3 length is 15 residues. CDR3 nucleotide sequence: TGTGCCAGCAGCCAAGACGGCCTAGCCGCCTACGAGCAGTACTTC. Translating gives CASSQDGLAAYEQYF.

Worth noting for this clonotype: A read error may be the cause here, since a much bigger clone is one base away. The chain links TRBV7-9 to TRBJ2-7, with D perhaps matching TRBD1 (5 bases). The ends were cut back, 3 bases at V and 2 bases at J, with 11 bases in the middle. Germline V CDR1 and CDR2: SEHNR, FQNEAQ (reference sequence). CDR3 length: 14 residues. In nucleotides, the CDR3 is TGTGCCAGCAGCTTCGATCCAGGGACCTACGAGCAGTACTTC. It yields the protein CASSFDPGTYEQYF. The full variable domain, completed using reference TRBV7-9 and TRBJ2-7, is DTGVSQNPRHKITKRGQNVTFRCDPISEHNRLYWYRQTLGQGPEFLTYFQNEAQLEKSRLLSDRFSAERPKGSFSTLEIQRTEQGDSAMYLCASSFDPGTYEQYFGPGTRLTVT.

This clonotype was recorded at least ten times. This chain's CDR3 is CASSRVNEKLFF. Here the CDR3 DNA reads TGTGCCAGTAGTAGGGTCAATGAAAAACTGTTTTTT. The chain links TRBV7-2 to TRBJ1-4; D is ambiguous. The CDR3 spans 12 residues. Germline CDR1 SGHTA, CDR2 FQGNSA. V lost 9 bases and J lost 5, with 10 bases in between.

This sequence joins TRBV4-1 and TRBJ2-3; tentative D call: TRBD2 (6 bases). V was pared by 4 bases and J by 0 bases, with 11 bases between. This CDR3 has 15 amino acids. Germline CDR1 reads MGHRA; CDR2 reads YSYEKL. The CDR3 region is CASSRWGVSTDTQYF. The CDR3 DNA follows: TGCGCCAGCAGCCGGTGGGGGGTTAGCACAGATACGCAGTATTTT.

This clonotype was seen more than once but under ten times. V gene TRBV7-6 combines with J gene TRBJ2-1; 9 bases match TRBD2. The CDR3 extends over 16 amino acids. Losses at the gene ends were 3 bases for V and 12 bases for J; bases not matched to a gene: 15. Germline V lookup: CDR1 SGHVS, CDR2 FNYEAQ. Here the CDR3 DNA reads TGTGCCAGCAGCTTGTCGGTCGGCGGGGGGGCCTCCGGGCAGTTCTTC. Its protein product is CASSLSVGGGASGQFF. Full variable domain (outside the CDR3, taken from reference TRBV7-6 and TRBJ2-1): GAGVSQSPRYKVTKRGQDVALRCDPISGHVSLYWYRQALGQGPEFLTYFNYEAQQDKSGLPNDRFSAERPEGSISTLTIQRTEQRDSAMYRCASSLSVGGGASGQFFGPGTRLTVL.

This clonotype has just a few counts. The chain employs TRBV12-3 or TRBV12-4 and TRBJ1-2, with a tentative D call TRBD1 (6 bases). V lost 7 bases and J lost 0, with 12 bases in between. CDR3 length: 14 amino acids. The CDR3 nucleotides read TGTGCCAGCACCTTAGGGGGAACTAACTATGGCTACACCTTC. This codes for CASTLGGTNYGYTF.

This sequence joins TRBV14 and TRBJ2-3, with 7 bases aligning to TRBD2. Losses at the gene ends were 8 bases for V and 2 bases for J; bases not matched to a gene: 7. The CDR3 sequence is 14 residues long. CDR1 SGHDN and CDR2 FVKESK come from the germline V gene. The CDR3 loop is CASVTREDTDTQYF. In DNA form, the CDR3 reads TGTGCCAGCGTGACACGGGAGGACACAGATACGCAGTATTTT.

This clonotype has at least ten counts. The rearrangement links TRBV5-4 to TRBJ2-5; D not resolved. This CDR3 has 14 residues. V was shortened by 4 bases and J by 1 base, with 11 bases between the two germline ends. The germline V gene has CDR1 SGHNT and CDR2 YYREEE (reference sequence). The chain's CDR3 is CASSGRSIQETQYF. CDR3 bases: TGTGCCAGCAGCGGCAGATCAATCCAAGAGACCCAGTACTTC.

This clonotype was found a few times. The chain recombines TRBV9 with TRBJ1-2; the D gene is possibly TRBD1 (6 bases). The CDR3 consists of 15 residues. Germline loops: CDR1 SGDLS, CDR2 YYNGEE. V was shortened by 4 bases and J by 2 bases, with 15 bases between the two germline ends. The CDR3 DNA is TGTGCCAGCAGCCCGATCCTCCAGGGGAACTATGGCTACACCTTC. Its protein is CASSPILQGNYGYTF.

This clonotype has more than one count but fewer than ten. The CDR3 protein is CASSSLTGIQYF. The CDR3 region has the DNA TGCGCCAGCAGCTCCCTGACAGGCATTCAGTACTTC. The chain couples TRBV5-1 to TRBJ2-4, with D possibly matching TRBD1 (6 bases). The CDR3 consists of 12 residues. V lost 3 bases and J 9 bases, leaving 10 bases between the germline ends. CDR1 and CDR2 from the germline V gene are SGHRS and YFSETQ.

The rearrangement joins TRBV7-8 to TRBJ2-7; weak D call: TRBD1 (6 bases). This CDR3 has 16 amino acids. Germline V gene lookup returns CDR1 SGHVS and CDR2 FQNEAQ. V was clipped by 1 base and J by 2 bases, with 15 bases between them. The DNA of the CDR3 is TGTGCCAGCAGCTTAGTAGGACAGCCGCCCCCCTACGAGCAGTACTTC. Translated: CASSLVGQPPPYEQYF.

The chain has TRBV29-1 and TRBJ2-7, with D tentatively TRBD1 or TRBD2 (5 bases each). CDR1 and CDR2 from the germline V gene are SQVTM and ANQGSEA. The CDR3 consists of 12 residues. The ends were cut back, 0 bases at V and 7 bases at J, with 10 bases in the middle. The CDR3 coding sequence is TGCAGCGTTGAAGACGGGACGGGTGAGCAGTACTTC. Translated, it gives CSVEDGTGEQYF.

The J gene is TRBJ2-3, the V gene TRBV3-1; TRBD2 aligns across 15 bases. Germline assignment: CDR1 LGHDT and CDR2 YNNKEL (reference sequence). V dropped 7 bases and J dropped 0; count of bases not matched to a gene: 8. The CDR3 is 18 amino acids. The CDR3: CASNKRTSGGGSTDTQYF. CDR3 DNA: TGTGCCAGCAACAAACGGACTAGCGGGGGGGGCAGCACAGATACGCAGTATTTT.

This clonotype was detected only a few times. The rearrangement uses TRBV20-1 and TRBJ2-3, with D possibly matching TRBD2 (6 bases). This CDR3 comprises 16 residues. The V end lost 1 base, the J end lost 0 bases, and 14 bases lay between the germline ends. Germline-derived CDR1 and CDR2 are DFQATT and SNEGSKA (reference sequence). CDR3 sequence (DNA): TGCAGTGCTAGAGTTGGTAGGGGAGGAAGCACAGATACGCAGTATTTT. Its translation is CSARVGRGGSTDTQYF.

The chain joins TRBV7-9 to TRBJ1-2; 8 nucleotides agree with TRBD1. CDR1 SEHNR and CDR2 FQNEAQ come from the germline V gene (reference sequence). Trimming removed 5 bases from V and 7 bases from J; junction bases left unmatched: 18. CDR3 length equals 17 residues. CDR3 protein: CASSPPTGVYFLSGYTF. The DNA for the CDR3 is TGTGCCAGCAGCCCCCCGACAGGGGTGTACTTTTTAAGTGGCTACACCTTC. Combining the CDR3 with reference TRBV7-9 and TRBJ1-2 gives the whole variable domain DTGVSQNPRHKITKRGQNVTFRCDPISEHNRLYWYRQTLGQGPEFLTYFQNEAQLEKSRLLSDRFSAERPKGSFSTLEIQRTEQGDSAMYLCASSPPTGVYFLSGYTFGSGTRLTVV.

DNA for the CDR3: TGTGCCAGCAGCTTAGTAGTAAGCCAAGAGACCCAGTACTTC. This gives the protein CASSLVVSQETQYF. The chain joins TRBV7-2 to TRBJ2-5, with D unresolved. The length of the CDR3 is 14 residues. The V end was cut by 1 base, the J end by 1 base, with 7 bases between. In germline, CDR1 is SGHTA, CDR2 FQGNSA.

The chain combines TRBV3-1 with TRBJ2-3, with 11 nucleotides matching TRBD2. J gave up 6 bases and V 1 base, and 6 bases lay outside the gene matches. Germline CDR1 reads LGHDT; CDR2 reads YNNKEL (reference sequence). This CDR3 has 16 amino acids. CDR3 DNA: TGTGCCAGCAGCCAAGGACTAGCGGGGAGGGAGGATACGCAGTATTTT. Its translation: CASSQGLAGREDTQYF.